Given below is one T cell receptor beta chain in context. Healthy donors matched for age and sex were used as controls. TEMRA cells were enriched by FACS, while CD8+ and CD4+ T cells were obtained through a negative isolation that was performed magnetically. This CDR3 region has 14 residues. The germline CDR1 and CDR2 sequences are LGHNA and YSLEER. V shed 4 bases and J shed 0 bases, with 9 bases lying between them. Roughly 0.45 to 1 ug RNA was reverse transcribed with random hexamers. The method of amplification for TCR beta CDR3 was immunoSEQ multiplex PCR, covering 54 Vbeta and 13 Jbeta. TCRdb itself ran the immunoSEQ multiplex PCR reads through MiXCR, one entry per CDR3 protein. Here the sample spans about 200,000 distinct CDR3 sequences, 85% to 95% being singletons. This entry belongs to a study of CD8 T cells in Susac syndrome.

The receptor was isolated from a human donor in good health. The chain employs TRBV4-3 and TRBJ1-2; D call uncertain. The sample was CD4+ T cells from PBMCs. The CDR3 DNA follows: TGCGCCAGCAGCCCCCAACAGACTAACTATGGCTACACCTTC. This translates into CASSPQQTNYGYTF.